This T cell receptor (beta chain) appears in the sequencing data of a study of glioma-infiltrating T cells after dendritic cell vaccination. Overall study context: Samples are from glioblastoma patients in Phase I and II dendritic cell vaccine trials.

Looked up from germline, CDR1 is MNHEY and CDR2 is SMNVEV (reference sequence). The CDR3 runs 13 residues. V was pared by 6 bases and J by 7 bases, with 4 bases of the junction left unmatched. The sample's time point: after dendritic cell vaccination, including at tumor progression/relapse. Only patients with spare fresh-frozen tumor and over two years of follow-up were included. No glioblastoma patient carried an isocitrate dehydrogenase mutation. The PCR used 60 V beta and 13 J beta primers. Some clones are missing from TCRdb's copy, which holds only in-frame ones; the method was immunoSEQ multiplex PCR. This sample has some 91,000 clones; approximately 75% occur once, and the top ten carry approximately 2.1%.

This sequence was found in a human donor with glioblastoma. This specimen was blood, taken after dendritic cell vaccination. J is TRBJ1-5 and V is TRBV27; 9 nucleotides align to TRBD1. CDR3: CASSDRGRQPQHF. The CDR3 nucleotides are TGTGCCAGCAGCGACAGGGGGAGGCAGCCCCAGCATTTT.